A selection of T cell receptor beta chains follows, all from one sample in a study of blood T cell repertoires in COVID-19. The assay was immunoSEQ multiplex PCR, and TCRdb's table has in-frame clones only and misses some. Here the sample spans approximately 110,000 clones, approximately 85% being singletons. The sequenced sample consisted of peripheral blood. These receptors were taken from a human donor in a cohort sampled during active COVID-19. Both conserved end residues are part of each CDR3. The D gene is left open where the match is weak.

j_call d_call v_call cdr3_aa
TRBJ1-2 TRBD1 TRBV3-1/TRBV3-2 CASSQARQGWVDGYTF
TRBJ1-6 TRBD1 TRBV9 CASSAGTGMGAGPLHF
TRBJ1-5 . TRBV28 CASSSPLTPDQPQHF
TRBJ1-6 . TRBV6-5 CASTGLRNSPLHF
TRBJ1-2 . TRBV28 CASSSSTYSNYGYTF
TRBJ1-5 . TRBV28 CASSTTRLPFGVGSNQPQHF
TRBJ2-1 . TRBV30 CAWSVPAGSSYNEQFF
TRBJ2-1 . TRBV7-2 CASSLTGISYNEQFF
TRBJ1-6 . TRBV12-3/TRBV12-4 CASTLQGGSPLHF
TRBJ2-2 . TRBV4-3 CASSQDWRGMELFF
TRBJ2-5 TRBD2 TRBV5-8 CASSRGGVLETQYF
TRBJ1-2 . TRBV11-2 CASSLNSLGYGYTF
TRBJ2-2 . TRBV27 CASSLLAGMVTGELFF
TRBJ2-5 . TRBV7-9 CASSLARTDREAQYF
TRBJ2-3 TRBD2 TRBV5-1 CASSLGVAGVEDTQYF
TRBJ2-5 . TRBV11-3 CASSLDAETQYF
TRBJ1-6 . TRBV4-3 CASSQDHAGMSYNSPLHF
TRBJ2-5 . TRBV19 CASSPLDRFEKTQYF
TRBJ1-3 TRBD1 TRBV6-5 CASSYYRGTGNTIYF
TRBJ1-5 . TRBV6-5 CASSLGSDSNQPQHF
TRBJ2-1 TRBD2 TRBV28 CASTSHGLAGNEQFF
TRBJ2-4 TRBD2 TRBV6-5 CASSYGLARDIQYF
TRBJ1-1 TRBD1 TRBV19 CASSTRQGFAEAFF
TRBJ2-2 TRBD2 TRBV24-1 CATSDGLAENTGELFF
TRBJ2-5 TRBD2 TRBV4-2 CASSQEERGGAETQYF
TRBJ2-1 TRBD1 TRBV7-9 CASSPNPGTAYNEQFF
TRBJ1-2 . TRBV30 CAWDRGRSGGYTF
TRBJ2-5 TRBD2 TRBV7-7 CASSVSGGPRETQYF
TRBJ1-2 . TRBV16 CASSQYSIRDYGYTF
TRBJ1-4 . TRBV28 CASSPQGGKANEKLFF
TRBJ1-1 . TRBV2 CASSEVGSFAFF